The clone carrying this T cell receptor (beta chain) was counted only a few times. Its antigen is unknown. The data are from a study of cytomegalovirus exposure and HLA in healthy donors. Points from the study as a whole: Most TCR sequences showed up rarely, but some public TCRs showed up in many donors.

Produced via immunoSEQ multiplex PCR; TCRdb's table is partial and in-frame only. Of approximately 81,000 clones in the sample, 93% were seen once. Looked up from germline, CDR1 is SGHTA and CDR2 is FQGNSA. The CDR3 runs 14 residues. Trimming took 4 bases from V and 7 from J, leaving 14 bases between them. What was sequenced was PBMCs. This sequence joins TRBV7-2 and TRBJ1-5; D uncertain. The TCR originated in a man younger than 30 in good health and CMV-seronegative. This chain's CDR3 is CASSYRGGGQPQHF. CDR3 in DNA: TGTGCCAGCAGCTACCGGGGAGGCGGACAGCCCCAGCATTTT.